Given below is one T cell receptor (beta chain) in context. Its antigen is unidentified. CDR1 and CDR2 from the germline V gene are MNHNY and SVGAGI (reference sequence). CDR3 length: 14 residues. Included in the TCR beta cDNA libraries were unique molecular identifiers. Out of about 0.9 to 10 million T cells, a few hundred thousand cDNA molecules were generated. One entry per CDR3 protein, called by TCRdb with MiXCR from the PCR reads. The sample lists some 370,000 distinct CDR3 sequences, about a third occurring once. This sample was included in a study of post-analysis software for immune sequencing data. Broader study findings: Roughly five TRBV segments appeared more often in patients than in controls, and TRBV5-6, TRBV5-1 and TRBV20-1 were among these. Multiple sclerosis patients had significantly lower normalized Chao1 diversity than controls.

The rearrangement joins TRBV6-6 to TRBJ2-1, with 9 positions matching TRBD2. Sequences were obtained from blood. This sequence originates from a girl between 5 and 17 years old with multiple sclerosis. The CDR3 region has the DNA TGTGTTTCTTTAGGGGGACTAGCCATCCATGAGCAGTTCTTC. Amino acid sequence: CVSLGGLAIHEQFF.